The following is a T cell receptor beta chain sequence with its context. The antigen is not known. CDR3 length equals 16 residues. The V and J ends lost 0 bases and 0 bases, in that order; junction bases with no gene match: 2. Germline V lookup: CDR1 MDHEN, CDR2 SYDVKM. This sample was included in a study of identical twins. Study observations and caveats: Shared out-of-frame alpha sequences (those common to twins) showed excess low generation probability.

Template switching (which added a universal primer site) was used, and cDNA carried unique molecular identifiers. Using its own MiXCR run on the 5' RACE reads, TCRdb lists one record per CDR3 protein. The sample gives 420,000 or so distinct CDR3 sequences, 15% to 20% of which show up once; approximately 12% is in the top ten. The origin of this receptor is a man aged 50 to 60 in good health. Specimen: naive T cells sorted from blood. This sequence joins TRBV28 and TRBJ2-5; TRBD1 aligns across 9 bases. The DNA of the CDR3 is TGTGCCAGCAGTTTATGGGGGACAGGGTACCAAGAGACCCAGTACTTC. It codes for CASSLWGTGYQETQYF.